A single sample is the source of the 19 T cell receptor beta chains below, sequenced in a study of shared clonotypes between healthy human individuals (dated by TCRdb to between 2020 and 2021). CD8 naive samples consisted of CD45RO-negative cells that were positively selected for CCR7, yielding a CD45RA+CCR7+ population without TemRA cells. Libraries were prepared through the immunoSEQ multiplex PCR assay. The table comes from immuneACCESS by way of TCRdb, which keeps in-frame sequences with V and J called. Part of the clones is missing from these tables; in studies checked, under half for an unresolved V gene and the rest for unknown reasons. For this sample the table gives 2 million to 2.5 million clones, of which about 95% were detected only once. The leading ten clones occupy around 1.1% of the sample. Sequencing was done on a sample of naive CD8+ T cells sorted from blood. The cell subset or site label on this specimen signifies: CD45RA+CCR7+. These receptors all stem from a man younger than 35 in good health.

The chain joins TRBV28 to TRBJ1-5, with D possibly matching TRBD1 (5 bases). Trimming left V 1 base short and J 6 bases short, with 13 bases between. The CDR3 length is 15 residues. Germline V gene lookup returns CDR1 MDHEN and CDR2 SYDVKM. Written as DNA, the CDR3 is TGTGCCAGCAGTTTATTCGGGCAGGGAATTCAGCCCCAGCATTTT. Translated, it gives CASSLFGQGIQPQHF.

As for this clone: Other nucleotide sequences from this sample produce the same CDR3. The V call is TRBV4-1, the J call TRBJ2-1; D remains unclear. CDR3 length: 12 amino acids. Germline CDR1 and CDR2: MGHRA and YSYEKL. Trimming removed 3 bases from V and 3 bases from J, with 3 bases in between. This CDR3 is CASSQNYNEQFF. The CDR3 DNA reads as TGCGCCAGCAGCCAGAACTACAATGAGCAGTTCTTC.

This rearrangement joins TRBV5-4 to TRBJ2-7; TRBD1 or TRBD2 may be the D gene (5 bases each). V was shortened by 2 bases and J by 1 base, with 16 bases between the two germline ends. CDR1 is SGHNT and CDR2 is YYREEE in the germline V gene (reference sequence). The CDR3 extends over 16 amino acids. In nucleotides, the CDR3 is TGTGCCAGCAGCTTCGGGACGGCCAGTGCTTCCTACGAGCAGTACTTC. This translates into CASSFGTASASYEQYF.

The gene calls are TRBV28 and TRBJ1-5; D is perhaps TRBD1 (5 bases). Deletions cut 3 bases from V and 5 bases from J, with 11 bases between. CDR3 length: 14 amino acids. The germline gives CDR1 MDHEN, CDR2 SYDVKM. CDR3 residues: CASSFRDFHQPQHF. DNA of the CDR3: TGTGCCAGCAGTTTCAGGGACTTCCATCAGCCCCAGCATTTT.

The chain uses TRBV9 and TRBJ2-7; D remains unclear. CDR3 length equals 14 residues. Germline CDR1 is SGDLS and CDR2 is YYNGEE. V dropped 4 bases and J dropped 2 bases, with 13 bases sitting between them. Written as DNA, the CDR3 is TGTGCCAGCAGCCCGAGTTGGCCCACCTACGAGCAGTACTTC. Protein product: CASSPSWPTYEQYF. The complete variable domain, with remaining parts taken from reference TRBV9 and TRBJ2-7, reads DSGVTQTPKHLITATGQRVTLRCSPRSGDLSVYWYQQSLDQGLQFLIQYYNGEERAKGNILERFSAQQFPDLHSELNLSSLELGDSALYFCASSPSWPTYEQYFGPGTRLTVT.

This chain joins TRBV27 and TRBJ1-4; D gene unclear. V was trimmed by 6 bases and J by 4 bases, leaving 12 bases between them. The CDR3 extends over 14 amino acids. Per germline, CDR1 MNHEY and CDR2 SMNVEV (reference sequence). CDR3 amino acids: CASRIGSSNEKLFF. The CDR3, as DNA: TGTGCCAGCAGGATCGGGTCAAGTAATGAAAAACTGTTTTTT.

This clone occurred once. The chain is built from TRBV13 and TRBJ2-7, with TRBD1 identical over 7 bases. J lost 0 bases, V lost 4 bases, and 6 bases had no gene match. CDR3 length: 15 amino acids. CDR1 is PRHDT and CDR2 is FYEKMQ in the germline V gene (reference sequence). The CDR3 region is CASSSTGDPSYEQYF. CDR3 DNA sequence: TGTGCCAGCAGCTCCACAGGGGACCCCTCCTACGAGCAGTACTTC.

This chain's CDR3 is CASSPGTSSEQFF. Here the CDR3 DNA reads TGCGCCAGCAGCCCCGGGACTAGCAGCGAGCAGTTCTTC. J is TRBJ2-1 and V is TRBV5-1; 9 bases agree with TRBD2. The germline gives CDR1 SGHRS, CDR2 YFSETQ. This CDR3 is 13 amino acids long. V lost 4 bases, J lost 10 bases, and 6 bases stayed unmatched.

This rearrangement joins TRBV10-2 to TRBJ2-1; 11 nucleotides agree with TRBD2. Trimming at V came to 3 bases and at J to 7 bases, leaving 5 bases not matched to a gene. The CDR3 is 15 residues long. The germline CDR1 and CDR2 sequences are WSHSY and SAAADI. DNA of the CDR3: TGCGCCAGCAGTGAAACTAGCGGGAGAACAAATGAGCAGTTCTTC. It yields the protein CASSETSGRTNEQFF.

The CDR3 DNA follows: TGTGCCAGCACCCCGGAGGGGGGGAGCACAGATACGCAGTATTTT. Protein sequence: CASTPEGGSTDTQYF. The V gene is TRBV9, the J gene TRBJ2-3; the D gene is possibly TRBD2 (7 bases). There are 15 residues in the CDR3. The V and J ends lost 6 bases and 0 bases respectively, with 14 bases between them. Per the germline V gene, CDR1 is SGDLS and CDR2 is YYNGEE.

V and J are TRBV5-4 and TRBJ1-6; 7 bases are a match to TRBD1. CDR3 length: 15 residues. V shed 0 bases and J 9 bases; nucleotides not matched to a gene: 6. CDR1 and CDR2 (germline): SGHNT, YYREEE (reference sequence). The CDR3 region is CASSLGQGGSSPLHF. The CDR3 region has the DNA TGTGCCAGCAGCTTGGGACAGGGAGGTAGTTCACCCCTCCACTTT.

This chain links TRBV28 with TRBJ1-5; D possibly corresponds to TRBD1 (5 bases). Germline V CDR1 and CDR2: MDHEN, SYDVKM. V gave up 8 bases and J gave up 0 bases, with 11 bases separating them. The CDR3 spans 14 residues. In nucleotides, the CDR3 is TGTGCCAGCCGCCGGGGCTTTAGCAATCAGCCCCAGCATTTT. Translated: CASRRGFSNQPQHF.

This chain connects TRBV28 to TRBJ2-5; 9 bases are shared with TRBD2. CDR3 length: 15 amino acids. The V and J ends lost 7 bases and 1 base, in that order; junction bases with no gene match: 7. CDR1 is MDHEN and CDR2 is SYDVKM in the germline V gene. For the CDR3, the DNA is TGTGCCAGCACCAGTAGCGGGAGAGGCCAAGAGACCCAGTACTTC. Protein: CASTSSGRGQETQYF.

The chain has TRBV7-8 and TRBJ2-7, with D tentatively TRBD2 (6 bases). Looked up from germline, CDR1 is SGHVS and CDR2 is FQNEAQ. The CDR3 extends over 15 amino acids. With 2 bases removed from V and 2 bases from J, the gap between germline ends came to 13 bases. The CDR3 spells CASSLTVRGTYEQYF. In nucleotides, the CDR3 is TGTGCCAGCAGCTTAACGGTGCGGGGTACCTACGAGCAGTACTTC. The full variable domain, in which reference TRBV7-8 and TRBJ2-7 provide the parts outside the CDR3, is GAGVSQSPRYKVAKRGQDVALRCDPISGHVSLFWYQQALGQGPEFLTYFQNEAQLDKSGLPSDRFFAERPEGSVSTLKIQRTQQEDSAVYLCASSLTVRGTYEQYFGPGTRLTVT.

The rearrangement uses TRBV2 and TRBJ2-2; D ambiguous. In germline, CDR1 is SNHLY, CDR2 FYNNEI. V lost 7 bases to trimming and J lost 4 bases, with 13 bases between them. This CDR3 spans 14 amino acids. The CDR3 spells CASTPGKSTGELFF. The CDR3 nucleotides read TGTGCCAGCACCCCCGGCAAGTCCACCGGGGAGCTGTTTTTT.

J is TRBJ2-3 and V is TRBV27; D not resolved. CDR1 and CDR2 from the germline V gene are MNHEY and SMNVEV (reference sequence). The CDR3 is made up of 14 amino acids. Trimming left V 3 bases short and J 4 bases short, with 11 bases between. CDR3 nucleotide sequence: TGTGCCAGCAGTTTCGTCCGTCTCGCAGATACGCAGTATTTT. Residues: CASSFVRLADTQYF.

This chain connects TRBV25-1 to TRBJ1-2, with D tentatively TRBD1 (5 bases). Trimming stripped 6 bases from V and 2 bases from J, with 10 bases between. The CDR3 is 13 amino acids. The germline gives CDR1 MGHDK, CDR2 SYGVNS. The CDR3 reads CASRKTENYGYTF. Written as DNA, the CDR3 is TGTGCCAGCAGGAAGACAGAGAACTATGGCTACACCTTC.

The chain has TRBV5-4 and TRBJ2-2, with TRBD2 identical over 10 bases. The CDR3 contains 17 residues. The V and J ends lost 4 bases and 1 base, in that order; junction bases with no gene match: 7. The V gene's germline CDR1 is SGHNT and CDR2 YYREEE (reference sequence). The CDR3 nucleotides are TGTGCCAGCAGCATCACCCTAGCGGGAGTGAACACCGGGGAGCTGTTTTTT. As protein: CASSITLAGVNTGELFF. The entire variable domain, with the rest obtained from reference TRBV5-4 and TRBJ2-2, is as follows: ETGVTQSPTHLIKTRGQQVTLRCSSQSGHNTVSWYQQALGQGPQFIFQYYREEENGRGNFPPRFSGLQFPNYSSELNVNALELDDSALYLCASSITLAGVNTGELFFGEGSRLTVL.

The chain is built from TRBV27 and TRBJ2-3; 10 bases line up with TRBD2. The ends lost 5 bases at V and 6 bases at J; junction bases unmatched: 8. The CDR3 has 15 amino acids. Germline CDR1 MNHEY, CDR2 SMNVEV (reference sequence). This CDR3 is CASSPSAGGLDTQYF. DNA for the CDR3: TGTGCCAGCAGTCCATCAGCGGGGGGGTTGGATACGCAGTATTTT.